This TCR beta chain was sequenced during a study of blood T cell repertoires in COVID-19. This CDR3 contains 16 residues. The V gene's germline CDR1 is SGHRS and CDR2 YFSETQ. V shed 0 bases and J shed 4 bases, with 11 bases lying between them. Assay used: immunoSEQ multiplex PCR; TCRdb lists only in-frame clones, some missing. The sample holds roughly 250,000 clones, 84% seen once. The rearrangement joins TRBV5-1 to TRBJ1-6; D is possibly TRBD1 (6 bases). The sequencing input was peripheral blood. This clonotype was obtained from a person aged 70 to 79 with COVID-19, enrolled during active disease. CDR3 loop: CASSLAGARYNSPLHF. CDR3 DNA: TGCGCCAGCAGCTTGGCAGGGGCTAGGTATAATTCACCCCTCCACTTT.